This entry describes one TCR beta chain. The CDR3 totals 16 residues. CDR1 is LNHNV and CDR2 is YYDKDF in the germline V gene (reference sequence). V dropped 3 bases and J dropped 2; count of bases not matched to a gene: 3. Produced via immunoSEQ multiplex PCR; TCRdb's table is partial and in-frame only. The sample shows around 60,000 clones, about 81% of them seen only once. The source of the sample is a study of memory CD4+ T cells and cytomegalovirus serostatus. Single viable CD3+CD4+CD8-CD45RO+ cells were sorted as the memory CD4+ T cells. After thawing, CD4+ T cells were positively selected. V is TRBV15 and J is TRBJ2-1; 11 bases are a match to TRBD2. This receptor was identified in an adult in good health and CMV-seronegative. What was sequenced was memory CD4+ T cells from blood. The CDR3 DNA sequence: TGTGCCACCAGCAGGACTAGCGGGGTAGCCTACAATGAGCAGTTCTTC. This gives the protein CATSRTSGVAYNEQFF. Using reference TRBV15 and TRBJ2-1 for the parts outside the CDR3, the full variable domain is DAMVIQNPRYQVTQFGKPVTLSCSQTLNHNVMYWYQQKSSQAPKLLFHYYDKDFNNEADTPDNFQSRRPNTSFCFLDIRSPGLGDTAMYLCATSRTSGVAYNEQFFGPGTRLTVL.